The next 16 T cell receptor beta chains were all read from a single sample in a study of T-cell memory formation after mild COVID-19. TCRdb re-derived calls from the 5' RACE reads in MiXCR, one entry per CDR3 protein. The repertoire holds about 400,000 distinct CDR3 sequences, with 23% as singletons. Source material: PBMCs or a T cell subset sorted from them (not recorded which). All receptors come from an adult woman who had mild COVID-19 (a few samples of this study predate the infection). Cell type and time point are not known.

This chain uses TRBV7-2 with TRBJ2-1; D is undetermined. CDR1 SGHTA and CDR2 FQGNSA come from the germline V gene. V lost 1 base, J lost 6 bases, and 13 bases lay in between. The CDR3 is 15 residues long. CDR3 amino acids: CASSLGLGLVNEQFF. Written as DNA, the CDR3 is TGTGCCAGCAGCTTAGGCTTAGGGCTTGTCAATGAGCAGTTCTTC.

This clonotype was seen a few times. The V gene is TRBV5-1, the J gene TRBJ2-1, with TRBD1 matching over 9 bases. The trim removed 4 bases at V and 6 bases at J, leaving 8 bases unmatched. The CDR3 loop spans 15 amino acids. Germline V gene sequence: CDR1 SGHRS, CDR2 YFSETQ. CDR3 DNA: TGCGCCAGCAGCCCAGGGACAGGGTGGGCCAATGAGCAGTTCTTC. Amino acid sequence: CASSPGTGWANEQFF.

The V gene is TRBV7-3, the J gene TRBJ2-1; D is possibly TRBD2 (6 bases). From germline, CDR1 is SGHTA and CDR2 FQGTGA. The CDR3 runs 15 residues. V was trimmed by 3 bases and J by 0 bases, leaving 9 bases between them. In DNA, the CDR3 is TGTGCCAGCAGCTTCGGGAGCGGCTCCTACAATGAGCAGTTCTTC. As protein: CASSFGSGSYNEQFF.

This clonotype was counted between two and nine times. The chain recombines TRBV10-3 with TRBJ2-7, with 12 bases identical to TRBD1. The J segment lost 6 bases and the V segment lost 4 bases, leaving 4 bases of the junction unmatched. Germline V gives CDR1 ENHRY, CDR2 SYGVKD. CDR3 length: 14 amino acids. CDR3 region: CAISAGTGGFEQYF. CDR3 nucleotide sequence: TGTGCCATCAGTGCCGGGACAGGGGGCTTCGAGCAGTACTTC.

The chain links TRBV12-3 or TRBV12-4 to TRBJ2-3; 13 nucleotides align to TRBD2. V lost 3 bases to trimming and J lost 2 bases; unmatched junction nucleotides: 5. The CDR3 is 17 residues long. CDR3 nucleotides: TGTGCCAGCAGTTTGTGGACTAGCGGGAGTAACACAGATACGCAGTATTTT. This translates into CASSLWTSGSNTDTQYF.

This rearrangement joins TRBV7-6 to TRBJ2-5; the D is unclear. Germline loops: CDR1 SGHVS, CDR2 FNYEAQ. Trimming pared 5 bases from V and 1 base from J, leaving 8 bases between. The CDR3 covers 13 residues. The CDR3, as DNA: TGTGCCAGCAGCCTACCGGGCCAAGAGACCCAGTACTTC. Translating gives CASSLPGQETQYF.

The chain has TRBV2 and TRBJ2-3; no firm D call. V lost 4 bases and J 0 bases, leaving 8 bases between the germline ends. CDR1 and CDR2 (germline): SNHLY, FYNNEI. The CDR3 sequence is 14 residues long. The CDR3 DNA is TGTGCCAGCAGTGTTTTCAGTAGCACAGATACGCAGTATTTT. This encodes CASSVFSSTDTQYF.

V is TRBV25-1 and J is TRBJ2-3, with D hard to call. The V end was cut by 3 bases, the J end by 2 bases, with 9 bases between. The CDR3 length is 14 residues. Germline V gene lookup returns CDR1 MGHDK and CDR2 SYGVNS. As DNA, the CDR3 is TGTGCCAGCAGTGACCGAATTAACACAGATACGCAGTATTTT. Amino acids: CASSDRINTDTQYF.

This clonotype was seen many times. The rearrangement joins TRBV24-1 to TRBJ2-5, with D possibly matching TRBD2 (5 bases). Germline V gene lookup returns CDR1 KGHDR and CDR2 SFDVKD. The CDR3 runs to 15 residues. Trimming shortened V by 5 bases and J by 5 bases, and 17 bases separated the two germline ends. The CDR3 reads CATSVSLGHRETQYF. The CDR3 DNA reads as TGTGCCACCAGTGTATCACTAGGGCATCGGGAGACCCAGTACTTC.

This clonotype was detected many times. The chain carries TRBV4-1 and TRBJ2-7, with D maybe TRBD2 (6 bases). The CDR3 has 11 residues. Germline V gene sequence: CDR1 MGHRA, CDR2 YSYEKL. The V gene lost 8 bases and the J gene lost 1 base, with 6 bases spanning the gap. Here the CDR3 reads CASGGSYEQYF. In nucleotides, the CDR3 is TGCGCCAGCGGGGGGTCCTACGAGCAGTACTTC.

This chain joins TRBV7-8 and TRBJ2-3; possibly TRBD2 for D (6 bases). Trimming cost V 5 bases and J 5 bases, with 17 bases left between them. The germline V gene has CDR1 SGHVS and CDR2 FQNEAQ. This CDR3 is built from 15 residues. DNA of the CDR3: TGTGCCAGCAGCCGACGGGACGGGAGTATAGATACGCAGTATTTT. Translation: CASSRRDGSIDTQYF.

This clonotype came up a few times. The chain carries TRBV29-1 and TRBJ1-2; 8 positions match TRBD1. CDR1 and CDR2 from the germline V gene are SQVTM and ANQGSEA. The CDR3 consists of 14 residues. V trimming: 7 bases; J trimming: 5 bases; junction bases outside the gene matches: 12. CDR3 loop: CSASQGAPGYGYTF. The CDR3 DNA reads as TGCAGCGCATCCCAGGGGGCGCCTGGTTATGGCTACACCTTC.

This clonotype has just a few counts. V usage is TRBV5-1 and J usage is TRBJ2-1; perhaps TRBD2 as D (5 bases). The V end lost 9 bases, the J end lost 8 bases, and 27 bases lay between the germline ends. This CDR3 is built from 16 residues. The V gene's germline CDR1 is SGHRS and CDR2 YFSETQ. Here the CDR3 DNA reads TGCGCCACCACGACCGGAGGTACGTTGGCTTGGCATGAGCAGTTCTTC. Its protein product is CATTTGGTLAWHEQFF. Full variable domain (rest looked up from reference TRBV5-1 and TRBJ2-1): KAGVTQTPRYLIKTRGQQVTLSCSPISGHRSVSWYQQTPGQGLQFLFEYFSETQRNKGNFPGRFSGRQFSNSRSEMNVSTLELGDSALYLCATTTGGTLAWHEQFFGPGTRLTVL.

The V gene is TRBV11-3, the J gene TRBJ1-1; a possible D gene is TRBD1 (6 bases). CDR3 size: 15 residues. CDR1 is SGHNT and CDR2 is YENEEA in the germline V gene. Deletions cut 5 bases from V and 0 bases from J, with 13 bases between. DNA of the CDR3: TGTGCCAGCAGCCCAGGGGTCGGGTTGAACACTGAAGCTTTCTTT. This encodes CASSPGVGLNTEAFF.

This clonotype was observed many times. This chain links TRBV12-3 or TRBV12-4 with TRBJ2-7; 13 bases map to TRBD2. With 8 bases clipped from V and 2 bases from J, the junction kept 0 bases outside the gene matches. This CDR3 region has 13 residues. The CDR3 nucleotides are TGTGCCAGCGGGACTAGCGGGGCCTACGAGCAGTACTTC. Encoded protein: CASGTSGAYEQYF.

This clonotype was picked up one time. The chain couples TRBV5-1 to TRBJ1-1, with TRBD1 identical over 7 bases. With V trimmed by 4 bases and J by 1 base, 10 bases remained unmatched. CDR1 is SGHRS, CDR2 YFSETQ, per germline. The CDR3 spans 16 residues. The CDR3 region has the DNA TGCGCCAGCAGCGCCGGGCAAGGGACAGCGAACACTGAAGCTTTCTTT. Amino acids: CASSAGQGTANTEAFF.